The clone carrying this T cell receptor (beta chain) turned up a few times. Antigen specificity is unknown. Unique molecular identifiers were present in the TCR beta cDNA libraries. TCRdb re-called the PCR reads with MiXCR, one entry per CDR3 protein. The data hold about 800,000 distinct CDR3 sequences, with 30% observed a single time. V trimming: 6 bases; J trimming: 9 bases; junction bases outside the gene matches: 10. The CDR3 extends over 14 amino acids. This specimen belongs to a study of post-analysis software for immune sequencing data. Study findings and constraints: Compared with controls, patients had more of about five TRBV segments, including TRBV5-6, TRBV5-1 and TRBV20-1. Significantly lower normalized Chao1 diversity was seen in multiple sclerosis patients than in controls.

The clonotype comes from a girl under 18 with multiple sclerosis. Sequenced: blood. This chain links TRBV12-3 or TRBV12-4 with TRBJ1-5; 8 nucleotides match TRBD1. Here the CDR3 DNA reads TGTGCCAGCAGCCCGACAGGGGAGAGAGGGCCCCAGCATTTT. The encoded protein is CASSPTGERGPQHF.